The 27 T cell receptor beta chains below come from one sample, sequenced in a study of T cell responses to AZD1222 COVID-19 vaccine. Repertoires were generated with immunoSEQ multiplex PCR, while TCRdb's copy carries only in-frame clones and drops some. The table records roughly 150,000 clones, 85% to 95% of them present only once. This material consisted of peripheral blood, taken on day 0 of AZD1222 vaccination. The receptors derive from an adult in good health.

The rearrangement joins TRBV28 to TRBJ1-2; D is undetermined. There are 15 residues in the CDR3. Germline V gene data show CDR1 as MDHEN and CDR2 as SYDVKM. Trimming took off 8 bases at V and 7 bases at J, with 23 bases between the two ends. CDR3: CASGTLADVGGGYTF. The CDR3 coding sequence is TGTGCCAGCGGTACCCTGGCGGACGTCGGCGGTGGCTACACCTTC.

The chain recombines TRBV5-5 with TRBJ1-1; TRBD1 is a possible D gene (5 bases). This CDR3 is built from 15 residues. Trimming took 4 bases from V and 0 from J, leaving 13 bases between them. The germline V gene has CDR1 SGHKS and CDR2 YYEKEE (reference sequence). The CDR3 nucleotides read TGTGCCAGCAGCCCATGGACACCGCTGAACACTGAAGCTTTCTTT. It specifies CASSPWTPLNTEAFF.

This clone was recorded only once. The CDR3 sequence: CASSLGGGYGYTF. CDR3 in DNA: TGTGCCAGCAGCCTAGGGGGCGGCTATGGCTACACCTTC. The chain employs TRBV7-8 and TRBJ1-2, with TRBD1 matching 7 bases. The CDR3 sequence is 13 residues long. Unmatched junction bases numbered 4, after V lost 5 bases and J lost 4 bases. Germline V lookup: CDR1 SGHVS, CDR2 FQNEAQ. The variable domain in full, completed from reference TRBV7-8 and TRBJ1-2, reads GAGVSQSPRYKVAKRGQDVALRCDPISGHVSLFWYQQALGQGPEFLTYFQNEAQLDKSGLPSDRFFAERPEGSVSTLKIQRTQQEDSAVYLCASSLGGGYGYTFGSGTRLTVV.

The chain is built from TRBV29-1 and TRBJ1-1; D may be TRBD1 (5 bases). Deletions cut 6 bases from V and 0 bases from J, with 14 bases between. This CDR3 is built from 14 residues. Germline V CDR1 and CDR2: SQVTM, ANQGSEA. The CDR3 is CSVAGRVMNTEAFF. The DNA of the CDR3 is TGCAGCGTGGCGGGCAGGGTCATGAACACTGAAGCTTTCTTT.

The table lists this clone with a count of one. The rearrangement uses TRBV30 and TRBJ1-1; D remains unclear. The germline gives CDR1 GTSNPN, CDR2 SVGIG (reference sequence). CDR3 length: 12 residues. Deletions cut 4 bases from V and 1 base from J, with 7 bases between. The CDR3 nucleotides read TGTGCCTGGACCGGAGCGAACACTGAAGCTTTCTTT. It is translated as CAWTGANTEAFF.

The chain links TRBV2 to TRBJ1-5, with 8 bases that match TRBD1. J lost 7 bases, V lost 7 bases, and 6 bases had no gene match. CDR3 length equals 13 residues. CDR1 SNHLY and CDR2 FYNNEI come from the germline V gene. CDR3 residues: CASNTGGDQPQHF. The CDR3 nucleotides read TGTGCCAGCAATACAGGGGGGGACCAGCCCCAGCATTTT.

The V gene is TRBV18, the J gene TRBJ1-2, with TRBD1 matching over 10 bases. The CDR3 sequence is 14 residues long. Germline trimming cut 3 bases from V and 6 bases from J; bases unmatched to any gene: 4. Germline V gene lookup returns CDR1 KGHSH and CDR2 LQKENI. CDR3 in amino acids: CASSPTGTGDGYTF. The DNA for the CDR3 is TGTGCCAGCTCACCCACCGGGACAGGGGATGGCTACACCTTC.

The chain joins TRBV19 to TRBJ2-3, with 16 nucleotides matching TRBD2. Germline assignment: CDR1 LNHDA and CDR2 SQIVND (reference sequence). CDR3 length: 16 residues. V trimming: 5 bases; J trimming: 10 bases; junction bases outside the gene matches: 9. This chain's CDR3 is CASSLGLAGGRIAQYF. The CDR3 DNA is TGTGCCAGTAGTTTGGGACTAGCGGGGGGGCGGATCGCGCAGTATTTT.

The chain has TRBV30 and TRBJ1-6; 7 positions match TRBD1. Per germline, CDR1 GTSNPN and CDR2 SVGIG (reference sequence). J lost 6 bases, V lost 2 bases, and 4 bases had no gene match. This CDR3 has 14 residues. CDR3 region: CAWSIAGGNSPLHF. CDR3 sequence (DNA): TGTGCCTGGAGTATCGCAGGGGGTAATTCACCCCTCCACTTT.

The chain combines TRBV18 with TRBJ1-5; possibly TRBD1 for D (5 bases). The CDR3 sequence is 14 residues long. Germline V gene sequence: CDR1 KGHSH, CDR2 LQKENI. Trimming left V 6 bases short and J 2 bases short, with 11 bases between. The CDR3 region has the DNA TGTGCCAGCTCTCCAGACAGCGGCAATCAGCCCCAGCATTTT. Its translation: CASSPDSGNQPQHF.

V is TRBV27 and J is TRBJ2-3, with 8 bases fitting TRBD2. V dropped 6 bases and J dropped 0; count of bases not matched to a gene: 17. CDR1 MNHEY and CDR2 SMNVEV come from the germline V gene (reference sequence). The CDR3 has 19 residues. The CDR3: CASSFTLWRGAASTDTQYF. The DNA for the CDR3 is TGTGCCAGCAGCTTTACCCTTTGGCGGGGGGCAGCTAGCACAGATACGCAGTATTTT.

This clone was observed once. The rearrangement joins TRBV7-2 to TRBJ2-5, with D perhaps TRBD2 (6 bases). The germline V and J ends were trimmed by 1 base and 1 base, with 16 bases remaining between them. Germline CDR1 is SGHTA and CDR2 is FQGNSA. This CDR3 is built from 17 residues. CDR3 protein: CASSLVPLGLGQETQYF. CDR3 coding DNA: TGTGCCAGCAGCTTAGTGCCCCTGGGACTGGGCCAAGAGACCCAGTACTTC.

The CDR3 loop reads CASSFGTDTQYF. The CDR3 DNA sequence: TGTGCCAGCAGCTTCGGCACAGATACGCAGTATTTT. This chain links TRBV7-3 with TRBJ2-3; no firm D call. The CDR3 spans 12 residues. Germline CDR1 reads SGHTA; CDR2 reads FQGTGA. V was shortened by 3 bases and J by 1 base, with 2 bases between the two germline ends.

The CDR3 sequence: CASKSRATPLAGETYEQYF. Written as DNA, the CDR3 is TGTGCCAGCAAATCCCGGGCGACTCCACTAGCGGGAGAAACCTACGAGCAGTACTTC. This chain uses TRBV27 with TRBJ2-7, with TRBD2 identical over 11 bases. There are 19 residues in the CDR3. Germline trimming cut 7 bases from V and 2 bases from J; bases unmatched to any gene: 19. From germline, CDR1 is MNHEY and CDR2 SMNVEV (reference sequence).

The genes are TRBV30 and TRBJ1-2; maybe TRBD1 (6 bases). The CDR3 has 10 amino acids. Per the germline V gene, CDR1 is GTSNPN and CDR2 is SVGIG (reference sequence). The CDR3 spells CAAGAGGYTF. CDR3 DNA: TGTGCGGCGGGGGCAGGGGGCTACACCTTC.

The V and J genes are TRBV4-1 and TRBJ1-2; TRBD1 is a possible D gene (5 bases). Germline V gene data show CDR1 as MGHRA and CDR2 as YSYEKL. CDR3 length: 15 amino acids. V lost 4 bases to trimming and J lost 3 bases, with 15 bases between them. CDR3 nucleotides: TGCGCCAGCAGCCCACCCGGAGGGGTTCACTATGGCTACACCTTC. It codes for CASSPPGGVHYGYTF.

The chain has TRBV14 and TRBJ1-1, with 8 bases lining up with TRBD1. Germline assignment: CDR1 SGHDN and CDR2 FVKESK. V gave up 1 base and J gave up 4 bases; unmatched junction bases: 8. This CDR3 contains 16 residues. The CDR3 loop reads CASSQARGLIVTEAFF. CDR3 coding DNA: TGTGCCAGCAGCCAAGCCAGGGGGCTCATAGTCACTGAAGCTTTCTTT.

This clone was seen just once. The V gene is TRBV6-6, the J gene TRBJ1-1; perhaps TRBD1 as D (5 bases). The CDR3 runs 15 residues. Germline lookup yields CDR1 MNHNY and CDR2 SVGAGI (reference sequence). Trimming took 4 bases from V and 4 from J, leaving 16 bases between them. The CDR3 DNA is TGTGCCAGCAGTTCCGTACAGTGGGGGGGCACTGAAGCTTTCTTT. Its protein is CASSSVQWGGTEAFF.

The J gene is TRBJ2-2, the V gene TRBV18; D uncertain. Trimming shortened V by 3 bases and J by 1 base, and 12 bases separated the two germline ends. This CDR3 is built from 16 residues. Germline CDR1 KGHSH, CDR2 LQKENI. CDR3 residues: CASSPRPLGNTGELFF. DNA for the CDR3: TGTGCCAGCTCACCCAGGCCCCTCGGGAACACCGGGGAGCTGTTTTTT. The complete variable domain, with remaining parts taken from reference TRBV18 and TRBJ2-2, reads NAGVMQNPRHLVRRRGQEARLRCSPMKGHSHVYWYRQLPEEGLKFMVYLQKENIIDESGMPKERFSAEFPKEGPSILRIQQVVRGDSAAYFCASSPRPLGNTGELFFGEGSRLTVL.

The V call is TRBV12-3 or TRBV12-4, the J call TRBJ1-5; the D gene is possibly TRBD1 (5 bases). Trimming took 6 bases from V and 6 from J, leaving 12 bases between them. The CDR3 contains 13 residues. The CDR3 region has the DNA TGTGCCAGCAGGGCCGCGGGGGGTCAGCCCCAGCATTTT. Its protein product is CASRAAGGQPQHF.

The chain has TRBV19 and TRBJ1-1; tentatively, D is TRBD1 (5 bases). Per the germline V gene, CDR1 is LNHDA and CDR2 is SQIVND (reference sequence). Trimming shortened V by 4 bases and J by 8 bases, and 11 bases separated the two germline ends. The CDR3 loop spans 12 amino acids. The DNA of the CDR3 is TGTGCCAGTAGTAGGACACCACACGAAGCTTTCTTT. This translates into CASSRTPHEAFF. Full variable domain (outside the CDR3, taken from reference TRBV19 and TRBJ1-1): DGGITQSPKYLFRKEGQNVTLSCEQNLNHDAMYWYRQDPGQGLRLIYYSQIVNDFQKGDIAEGYSVSREKKESFPLTVTSAQKNPTAFYLCASSRTPHEAFFGQGTRLTVV.

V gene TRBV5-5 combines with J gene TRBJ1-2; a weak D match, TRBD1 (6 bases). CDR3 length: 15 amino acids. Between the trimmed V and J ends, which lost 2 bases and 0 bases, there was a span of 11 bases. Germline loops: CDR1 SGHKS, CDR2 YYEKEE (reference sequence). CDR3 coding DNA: TGTGCCAGCAGCTTTTCGGACAGATCTAACTATGGCTACACCTTC. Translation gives CASSFSDRSNYGYTF.

The CDR3 sequence is CATSRGGNAYGYTF. The CDR3 DNA follows: TGTGCCACCAGCAGAGGAGGAAACGCCTATGGCTACACCTTC. V gene TRBV15 combines with J gene TRBJ1-2; D unclear. V was clipped by 1 base and J by 4 bases, with 10 bases between them. The CDR3 is 14 amino acids. Germline V gene sequence: CDR1 LNHNV, CDR2 YYDKDF (reference sequence).

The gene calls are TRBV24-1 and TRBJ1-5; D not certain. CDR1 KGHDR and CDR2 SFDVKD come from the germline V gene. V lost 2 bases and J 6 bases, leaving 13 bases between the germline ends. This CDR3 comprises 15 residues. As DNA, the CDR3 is TGTGCCACCAGTGATTCTCGCCAGGTGGTTCAGCCCCAGCATTTT. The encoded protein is CATSDSRQVVQPQHF.

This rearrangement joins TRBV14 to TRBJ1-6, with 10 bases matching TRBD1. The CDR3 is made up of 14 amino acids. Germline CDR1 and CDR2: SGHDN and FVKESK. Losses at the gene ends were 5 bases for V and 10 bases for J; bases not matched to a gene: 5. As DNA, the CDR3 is TGTGCCAGCAGCAGGGACAGGGGAAACTCACCCCTCCACTTT. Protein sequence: CASSRDRGNSPLHF.

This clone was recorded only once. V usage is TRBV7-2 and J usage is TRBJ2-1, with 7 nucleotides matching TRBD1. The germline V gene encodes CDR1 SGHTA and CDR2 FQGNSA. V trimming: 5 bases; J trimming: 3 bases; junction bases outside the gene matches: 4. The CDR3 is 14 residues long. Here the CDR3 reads CASSLGTVYNEQFF. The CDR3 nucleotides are TGTGCCAGCAGCCTTGGGACAGTCTACAATGAGCAGTTCTTC.

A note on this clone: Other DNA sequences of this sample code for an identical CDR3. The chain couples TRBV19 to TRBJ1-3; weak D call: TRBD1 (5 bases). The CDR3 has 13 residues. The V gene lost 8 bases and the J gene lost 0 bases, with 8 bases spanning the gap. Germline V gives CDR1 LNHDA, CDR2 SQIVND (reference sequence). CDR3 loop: CASAGASGNTIYF. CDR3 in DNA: TGTGCCAGTGCTGGGGCCTCTGGAAACACCATATATTTT.